A selection of T cell receptor beta chains follows, all from one sample in a study of OX40 agonist ivuxolimab in advanced cancers. Assay used: immunoSEQ multiplex PCR; TCRdb lists only in-frame clones, some missing. Here the sample spans some 70,000 clones, about 89% being singletons. Material: CD4+ or CD8+ T cells sorted from blood, obtained in a trial of the OX40 agonist ivuxolimab. The receptors originated from an adult with an advanced solid tumor such as melanoma, head and neck, liver or kidney cancer. Each CDR3 is given with its conserved first and last residue. Each record gives: J gene, D gene, clone size, V gene, CDR3 protein, CDR3 DNA. The D gene is left open where the match is weak. The size of a clone is reported for some rows only, either as once, few or many, or as a class for expanded clones.

j_call: TRBJ2-5
d_call: TRBD2
clone_size: .
v_call: TRBV28
cdr3_aa: CASSSLGLAGGREETQYF
cdr3_nt: TGTGCCAGCAGCTCCCTGGGACTAGCGGGGGGGAGGGAAGAGACCCAGTACTTC

j_call: TRBJ2-7
d_call: .
clone_size: once
v_call: TRBV5-1
cdr3_aa: CASSLLQGPYEQYF
cdr3_nt: TGCGCCAGCAGCTTACTGCAGGGACCCTACGAGCAGTACTTC

j_call: TRBJ1-1
d_call: .
clone_size: .
v_call: TRBV7-9
cdr3_aa: CASSLGAGAATEAFF
cdr3_nt: TGTGCCAGCAGCTTAGGGGCGGGGGCTGCGACTGAAGCTTTCTTT

j_call: TRBJ2-7
d_call: .
clone_size: once
v_call: TRBV11-3
cdr3_aa: CASSLDPRLAYEQYF
cdr3_nt: TGTGCCAGCAGCTTAGATCCAAGGTTAGCCTACGAGCAGTACTTC

j_call: TRBJ2-1
d_call: .
clone_size: .
v_call: TRBV6-5
cdr3_aa: CASSYGGGVSYNEQFF
cdr3_nt: TGTGCCAGCAGTTACGGGGGCGGGGTTTCCTACAATGAGCAGTTCTTC

j_call: TRBJ2-3
d_call: TRBD2
clone_size: .
v_call: TRBV7-6
cdr3_aa: CASSFLNSGGATDTQYF
cdr3_nt: TGTGCCAGCAGCTTCCTAAATAGCGGGGGGGCGACAGATACGCAGTATTTT

j_call: TRBJ2-3
d_call: TRBD1
clone_size: .
v_call: TRBV2
cdr3_aa: CASSDVGTAIDTQYF
cdr3_nt: TGTGCCAGCAGTGACGTCGGGACAGCAATAGATACGCAGTATTTT

j_call: TRBJ2-2
d_call: TRBD1
clone_size: once
v_call: TRBV7-6
cdr3_aa: CASSPHPGGSNTGELFF
cdr3_nt: TGTGCCAGCAGCCCTCACCCAGGGGGCTCGAACACCGGGGAGCTGTTTTTT

j_call: TRBJ2-7
d_call: TRBD2
clone_size: .
v_call: TRBV9
cdr3_aa: CASSSSSGGVDEQYF
cdr3_nt: TGTGCCAGCAGCTCATCTAGCGGGGGGGTCGACGAGCAGTACTTC

j_call: TRBJ2-2
d_call: TRBD2
clone_size: .
v_call: TRBV5-1
cdr3_aa: CASSLSPSGGTNTGELFF
cdr3_nt: TGCGCCAGCAGCTTGTCTCCTAGCGGGGGGACGAACACCGGGGAGCTGTTTTTT

j_call: TRBJ1-1
d_call: .
clone_size: .
v_call: TRBV6-1
cdr3_aa: CASSEFNAPYTEAFF
cdr3_nt: TGTGCCAGCAGTGAATTTAACGCACCCTACACTGAAGCTTTCTTT

j_call: TRBJ2-7
d_call: TRBD2
clone_size: .
v_call: TRBV19
cdr3_aa: CASSKLAGGSYEQYF
cdr3_nt: TGTGCCAGTAGTAAACTAGCGGGAGGCTCCTACGAGCAGTACTTC

j_call: TRBJ1-1
d_call: TRBD1
clone_size: .
v_call: TRBV18
cdr3_aa: CASSPKRQGGTEAFF
cdr3_nt: TGTGCCAGCTCACCAAAGAGACAGGGAGGCACTGAAGCTTTCTTT

j_call: TRBJ2-1
d_call: TRBD2
clone_size: .
v_call: TRBV29-1
cdr3_aa: CSTSGSYNEQFF
cdr3_nt: TGCAGCACTAGCGGCTCCTACAATGAGCAGTTCTTC

j_call: TRBJ2-1
d_call: TRBD2
clone_size: .
v_call: TRBV11-3
cdr3_aa: CASSLVTSGDNEQFF
cdr3_nt: TGTGCCAGCAGCTTAGTGACTAGCGGAGACAATGAGCAGTTCTTC

j_call: TRBJ2-5
d_call: .
clone_size: .
v_call: TRBV5-1
cdr3_aa: CASSLGTAYQETQYF
cdr3_nt: TGCGCCAGCAGCTTGGGAACAGCGTACCAAGAGACCCAGTACTTC

j_call: TRBJ2-7
d_call: .
clone_size: once
v_call: TRBV4-1
cdr3_aa: CASSQVQGVEQYF
cdr3_nt: TGCGCCAGCAGCCAAGTTCAGGGTGTCGAGCAGTACTTC

j_call: TRBJ2-2
d_call: TRBD2
clone_size: .
v_call: TRBV2
cdr3_aa: CASREREGHTGELFF
cdr3_nt: TGTGCCAGCAGAGAGCGGGAGGGTCACACCGGGGAGCTGTTTTTT

j_call: TRBJ2-7
d_call: .
clone_size: .
v_call: TRBV28
cdr3_aa: CASRRGGGSGTYEQYF
cdr3_nt: TGTGCCAGCCGGAGGGGGGGCGGGAGTGGCACCTACGAGCAGTACTTC

j_call: TRBJ1-1
d_call: .
clone_size: .
v_call: TRBV6-5
cdr3_aa: CASSPRGHTEAFF
cdr3_nt: TGTGCCAGCAGCCCCCGGGGGCACACTGAAGCTTTCTTT

j_call: TRBJ2-5
d_call: .
clone_size: .
v_call: TRBV19
cdr3_aa: CASSSRGGWGKETQYF
cdr3_nt: TGTGCCAGTAGTAGCCGTGGGGGCTGGGGTAAAGAGACCCAGTACTTC

j_call: TRBJ1-2
d_call: .
clone_size: .
v_call: TRBV6-5
cdr3_aa: CASSYGGGLSYGYTF
cdr3_nt: TGTGCCAGCAGTTACGGCGGGGGGCTGTCCTATGGCTACACCTTC

j_call: TRBJ2-5
d_call: .
clone_size: .
v_call: TRBV11-3
cdr3_aa: CASSLGGGETQYF
cdr3_nt: TGTGCCAGCAGCTTAGGGGGAGGTGAGACCCAGTACTTC

j_call: TRBJ1-1
d_call: TRBD1
clone_size: .
v_call: TRBV27
cdr3_aa: CASSLDRGTEAFF
cdr3_nt: TGTGCCAGCAGTTTGGACAGGGGGACTGAAGCTTTCTTT

j_call: TRBJ2-7
d_call: .
clone_size: .
v_call: TRBV5-6
cdr3_aa: CASSFSSLEQYF
cdr3_nt: TGTGCCAGCAGCTTCTCCTCTCTCGAGCAGTACTTC

j_call: TRBJ2-5
d_call: TRBD2
clone_size: .
v_call: TRBV7-9
cdr3_aa: CASSLGLAGRETQYF
cdr3_nt: TGTGCCAGCAGCTTAGGACTAGCGGGGAGGGAGACCCAGTACTTC

j_call: TRBJ1-3
d_call: .
clone_size: .
v_call: TRBV19
cdr3_aa: CASSGIRAGLSGNTIYF
cdr3_nt: TGTGCCAGTAGTGGCATCCGTGCGGGGCTGTCTGGAAACACCATATATTTT

j_call: TRBJ1-5
d_call: TRBD1
clone_size: .
v_call: TRBV4-1
cdr3_aa: CASSHVTGTQPQHF
cdr3_nt: TGCGCCAGCAGCCATGTGACAGGGACTCAGCCCCAGCATTTT

j_call: TRBJ2-5
d_call: TRBD2
clone_size: .
v_call: TRBV6-1
cdr3_aa: CASSEPPLGGLAGQETQYF
cdr3_nt: TGTGCCAGCAGTGAGCCCCCCCTTGGGGGTCTAGCGGGCCAAGAGACCCAGTACTTC

j_call: TRBJ2-3
d_call: TRBD2
clone_size: once
v_call: TRBV11-1
cdr3_aa: CASSPRLAATGTQYF
cdr3_nt: TGTGCCAGCAGCCCCCGACTAGCGGCCACAGGTACGCAGTATTTT

j_call: TRBJ2-3
d_call: .
clone_size: once
v_call: TRBV5-8
cdr3_aa: CASSPSTDTQYF
cdr3_nt: TGTGCCAGCAGCCCGAGCACAGATACGCAGTATTTT

j_call: TRBJ2-3
d_call: .
clone_size: .
v_call: TRBV7-9
cdr3_aa: CASSTSTEDTQYF
cdr3_nt: TGTGCCAGCAGCACCTCGACAGAGGATACGCAGTATTTT

j_call: TRBJ1-5
d_call: .
clone_size: .
v_call: TRBV30
cdr3_aa: CAWSGRGNQPQHF
cdr3_nt: TGTGCCTGGAGTGGTAGAGGCAATCAGCCCCAGCATTTT

j_call: TRBJ2-7
d_call: .
clone_size: .
v_call: TRBV19
cdr3_aa: CASSTSGTASYEQYF
cdr3_nt: TGTGCCAGTAGTACCTCCGGGACGGCATCCTACGAGCAGTACTTC

j_call: TRBJ1-1
d_call: .
clone_size: .
v_call: TRBV28
cdr3_aa: CASKLTDTEAFF
cdr3_nt: TGTGCCAGCAAGTTGACAGACACTGAAGCTTTCTTT

j_call: TRBJ1-1
d_call: TRBD1
clone_size: .
v_call: TRBV19
cdr3_aa: CASSTPDRGHTEAFF
cdr3_nt: TGTGCCAGTAGTACCCCGGACAGGGGGCACACTGAAGCTTTCTTT

j_call: TRBJ1-3
d_call: .
clone_size: .
v_call: TRBV5-1
cdr3_aa: CASSLNGQSGNTIYF
cdr3_nt: TGCGCCAGCAGCTTGAACGGACAGTCTGGAAACACCATATATTTT

j_call: TRBJ2-3
d_call: .
clone_size: .
v_call: TRBV7-9
cdr3_aa: CASSQEVTDTQYF
cdr3_nt: TGTGCCAGCAGCCAAGAGGTAACAGATACGCAGTATTTT

j_call: TRBJ2-6
d_call: .
clone_size: .
v_call: TRBV4-2
cdr3_aa: CASSQETGPSGANVLTF
cdr3_nt: TGTGCCAGCAGCCAAGAGACAGGTCCCTCTGGGGCCAACGTCCTGACTTTC

j_call: TRBJ2-1
d_call: .
clone_size: .
v_call: TRBV29-1
cdr3_aa: CSVATYNEQFF
cdr3_nt: TGCAGCGTTGCTACATACAATGAGCAGTTCTTC

j_call: TRBJ2-2
d_call: TRBD1
clone_size: .
v_call: TRBV28
cdr3_aa: CASSLGQGGGELFF
cdr3_nt: TGTGCCAGCAGCTTGGGACAGGGCGGCGGGGAGCTGTTTTTT

j_call: TRBJ2-1
d_call: .
clone_size: .
v_call: TRBV5-5
cdr3_aa: CASSLPRASEDNEQFF
cdr3_nt: TGTGCCAGCAGCTTGCCCCGGGCTAGCGAGGACAATGAGCAGTTCTTC

j_call: TRBJ2-2
d_call: .
clone_size: .
v_call: TRBV27
cdr3_aa: CASSLILGAVVLSGALFF
cdr3_nt: TGTGCCAGCAGTTTAATTCTTGGGGCCGTGGTACTTTCGGGGGCGCTGTTTTTT

j_call: TRBJ1-2
d_call: .
clone_size: .
v_call: TRBV18
cdr3_aa: CASSPGRGDYGYTF
cdr3_nt: TGTGCCAGCTCACCAGGCAGGGGTGACTATGGCTACACCTTC

j_call: TRBJ2-7
d_call: TRBD1
clone_size: .
v_call: TRBV2
cdr3_aa: CASSPFTGTGGREQYF
cdr3_nt: TGTGCCAGCAGTCCATTTACCGGGACAGGGGGTCGGGAGCAGTACTTC

j_call: TRBJ2-1
d_call: TRBD2
clone_size: .
v_call: TRBV9
cdr3_aa: CASSVAERGGNEQFF
cdr3_nt: TGTGCCAGCAGCGTAGCGGAGCGGGGGGGCAATGAGCAGTTCTTC

j_call: TRBJ2-5
d_call: TRBD1
clone_size: .
v_call: TRBV10-3
cdr3_aa: CAISLGGQGETQYF
cdr3_nt: TGTGCCATCAGTCTGGGGGGACAGGGAGAGACCCAGTACTTC

j_call: TRBJ1-1
d_call: TRBD1
clone_size: .
v_call: TRBV18
cdr3_aa: CASSQATGATEAFF
cdr3_nt: TGTGCCAGCTCACAGGCCACAGGGGCCACTGAAGCTTTCTTT